Listed below are T cell receptor beta chains from one sample, sequenced in a study of regulatory dendritic cells for organ transplantation. Generated by immunoSEQ multiplex PCR, the TCRdb table keeps only in-frame clones and is missing some. The table has some 35,000 clones, about 90% seen once. Material: naive CD8+ T cells from blood. The receptors here all came from a human donor in good health. Both conserved end residues are part of each CDR3. The order of the fields is D gene, V gene, J gene, CDR3 length, CDR3 DNA, CDR3 protein. A D gene is named only where the DNA matches it firmly.

D: .
V: TRBV27
J: TRBJ1-5
length: 15
DNA: TGTGCCAGCAGCCCCTTCGCGACAGGAAATCAGCCCCAGCATTTT
CDR3: CASSPFATGNQPQHF

D: .
V: TRBV27
J: TRBJ2-5
length: 15
DNA: TGTGCCAGCAGGATTATCGATGGATCCCAAGAGACCCAGTACTTC
CDR3: CASRIIDGSQETQYF

D: .
V: TRBV11-2
J: TRBJ2-1
length: 13
DNA: TGTGCCAGCAGCTTACAACCGTACAATGAGCAGTTCTTC
CDR3: CASSLQPYNEQFF

D: .
V: TRBV7-9
J: TRBJ2-7
length: 12
DNA: TGTGCCAGCATTAAAGGCAAATACGAGCAGTACTTC
CDR3: CASIKGKYEQYF

D: TRBD1
V: TRBV27
J: TRBJ2-1
length: 16
DNA: TGTGCCAGCAGTTTACAGACAGGGCGGAGGTACAATGAGCAGTTCTTC
CDR3: CASSLQTGRRYNEQFF

D: .
V: TRBV7-2
J: TRBJ1-5
length: 15
DNA: TGTGCCAGCAGCTTAGTAGGGGCAGTCAATCAGCCCCAGCATTTT
CDR3: CASSLVGAVNQPQHF

D: .
V: TRBV4-2
J: TRBJ2-7
length: 14
DNA: TGTGCCAGCAGCCAAGGGACAGTTCACTACGAGCAGTACTTC
CDR3: CASSQGTVHYEQYF

D: .
V: TRBV19
J: TRBJ1-1
length: 13
DNA: TGTGCCAGTAGTGTGGGACTCTACACTGAAGCTTTCTTT
CDR3: CASSVGLYTEAFF

D: .
V: TRBV7-2
J: TRBJ2-1
length: 14
DNA: TGTGCCAGCAGCACTCGGGACCCTAGCAATGAGCAGTTCTTC
CDR3: CASSTRDPSNEQFF

D: TRBD1
V: TRBV27
J: TRBJ2-7
length: 15
DNA: TGTGCCAGCAGTCTCGCCGGGACAGAGTACTACGAGCAGTACTTC
CDR3: CASSLAGTEYYEQYF

D: TRBD1
V: TRBV5-1
J: TRBJ1-2
length: 13
DNA: TGCGCCAGCAGCGCGGGACAGGGTCGGGGCTACACCTTC
CDR3: CASSAGQGRGYTF

D: .
V: TRBV27
J: TRBJ1-5
length: 13
DNA: TGTGCCAGCAGCAGGACGAGCAATCAGCCCCAGCATTTT
CDR3: CASSRTSNQPQHF